This T cell receptor beta chain comes out of a study of cytomegalovirus exposure and HLA in healthy donors. Study information: A later analysis reported the same platform for the 100 to 150 validation repertoires and the roughly 700 first-cohort repertoires. General observations from the study: Reports credit the classifier with highly specific, highly sensitive diagnosis of cytomegalovirus status. Rare sequences made up most TCRs, while some public TCRs were found in many donors. Overall, approximately 180 TCR beta chains were annotated as cytomegalovirus-associated.

Profiling relied on immunoSEQ multiplex PCR, and the TCRdb table lists in-frame clones only, not all of them. The data show hundreds of thousands of clones, more than 80% seen once. Germline assignment: CDR1 LNHDA and CDR2 SQIVND (reference sequence). The CDR3 extends over 15 amino acids. Trimming removed 4 bases at V and 0 bases at J, with 7 bases between. Turning to this clone: What it recognizes is unknown.

The receptor was isolated from a woman aged 18 to 35 in good health and CMV-seronegative. The chain employs TRBV19 and TRBJ2-6; D not certain. The specimen was PBMCs. CDR3 amino acids: CASSTGFSGANVLTF. In DNA, the CDR3 is TGTGCCAGTAGTACCGGGTTCTCTGGGGCCAACGTCCTGACTTTC.